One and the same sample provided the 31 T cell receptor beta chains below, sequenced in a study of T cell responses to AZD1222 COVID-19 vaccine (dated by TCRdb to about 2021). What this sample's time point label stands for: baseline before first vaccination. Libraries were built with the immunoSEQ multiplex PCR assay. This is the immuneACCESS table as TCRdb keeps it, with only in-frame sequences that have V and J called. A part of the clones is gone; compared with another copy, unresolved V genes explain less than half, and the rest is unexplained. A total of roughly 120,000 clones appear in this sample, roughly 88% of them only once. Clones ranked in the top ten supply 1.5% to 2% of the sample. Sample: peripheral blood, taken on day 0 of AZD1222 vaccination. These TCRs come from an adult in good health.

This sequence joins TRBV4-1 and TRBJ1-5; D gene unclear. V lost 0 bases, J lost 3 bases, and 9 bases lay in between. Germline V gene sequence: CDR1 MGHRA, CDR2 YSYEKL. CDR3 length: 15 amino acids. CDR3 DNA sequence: TGCGCCAGCAGCCAAGATCCTGCGGACAATCAGCCCCAGCATTTT. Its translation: CASSQDPADNQPQHF.

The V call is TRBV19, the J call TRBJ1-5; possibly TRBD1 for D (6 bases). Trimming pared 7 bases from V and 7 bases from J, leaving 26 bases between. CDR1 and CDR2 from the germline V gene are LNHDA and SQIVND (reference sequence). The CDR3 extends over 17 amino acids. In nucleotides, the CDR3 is TGTGCCAGTACGCTAATGCACGGGATCAGGGGTGAGCAGCCCCAGCATTTT. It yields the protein CASTLMHGIRGEQPQHF.

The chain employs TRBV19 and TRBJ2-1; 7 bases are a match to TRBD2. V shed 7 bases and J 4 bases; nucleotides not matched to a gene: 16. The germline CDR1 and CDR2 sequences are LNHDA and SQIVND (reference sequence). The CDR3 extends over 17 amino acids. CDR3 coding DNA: TGTGCCAGTACCATTACAGGTGGGCGGGAGAGGTACAATGAGCAGTTCTTC. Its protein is CASTITGGRERYNEQFF.

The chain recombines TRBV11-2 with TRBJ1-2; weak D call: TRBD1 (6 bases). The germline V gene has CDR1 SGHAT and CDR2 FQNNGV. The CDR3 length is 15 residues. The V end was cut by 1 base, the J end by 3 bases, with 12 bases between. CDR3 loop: CASSLVGRGDYGYTF. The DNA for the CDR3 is TGTGCCAGCAGCTTAGTCGGCAGGGGAGACTATGGCTACACCTTC.

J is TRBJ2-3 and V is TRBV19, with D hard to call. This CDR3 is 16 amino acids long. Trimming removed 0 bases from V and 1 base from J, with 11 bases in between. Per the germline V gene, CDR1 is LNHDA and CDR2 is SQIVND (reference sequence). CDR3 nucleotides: TGTGCCAGTAGTATAGACCGAGGAGCAGGCACAGATACGCAGTATTTT. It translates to CASSIDRGAGTDTQYF.

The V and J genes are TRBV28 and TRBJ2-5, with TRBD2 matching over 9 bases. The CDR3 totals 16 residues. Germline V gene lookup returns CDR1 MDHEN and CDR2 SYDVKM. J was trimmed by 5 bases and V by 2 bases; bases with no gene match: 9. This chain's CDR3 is CASSLGSGRGHETQYF. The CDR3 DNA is TGTGCCAGCAGTTTAGGTAGCGGGAGAGGGCACGAGACCCAGTACTTC.

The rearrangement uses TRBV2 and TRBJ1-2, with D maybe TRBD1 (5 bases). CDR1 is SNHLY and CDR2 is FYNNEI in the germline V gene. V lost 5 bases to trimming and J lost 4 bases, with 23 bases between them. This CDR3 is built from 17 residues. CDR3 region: CASSHGRTQGGGYGYTF. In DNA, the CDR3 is TGTGCCAGCAGTCACGGGAGGACTCAGGGCGGCGGCTATGGCTACACCTTC.

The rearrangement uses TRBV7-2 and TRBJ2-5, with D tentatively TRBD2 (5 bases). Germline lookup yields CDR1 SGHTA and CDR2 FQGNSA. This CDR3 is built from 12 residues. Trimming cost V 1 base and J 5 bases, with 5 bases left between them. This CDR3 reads CASSLERETQYF. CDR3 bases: TGTGCCAGCAGCTTAGAGCGGGAGACCCAGTACTTC.

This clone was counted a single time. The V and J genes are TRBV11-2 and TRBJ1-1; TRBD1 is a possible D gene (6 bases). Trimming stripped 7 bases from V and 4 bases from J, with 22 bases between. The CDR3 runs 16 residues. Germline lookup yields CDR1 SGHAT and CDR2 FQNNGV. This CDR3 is CASTAGGRRYSTEAFF. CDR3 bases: TGTGCCAGCACCGCGGGGGGCAGGCGCTACTCCACTGAAGCTTTCTTT.

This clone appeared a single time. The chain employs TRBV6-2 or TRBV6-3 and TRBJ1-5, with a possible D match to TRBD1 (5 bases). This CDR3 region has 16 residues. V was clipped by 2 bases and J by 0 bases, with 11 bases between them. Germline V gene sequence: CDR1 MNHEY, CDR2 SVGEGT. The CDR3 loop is CASSYAATASNQPQHF. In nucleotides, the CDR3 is TGTGCCAGCAGTTACGCGGCGACAGCTAGCAATCAGCCCCAGCATTTT.

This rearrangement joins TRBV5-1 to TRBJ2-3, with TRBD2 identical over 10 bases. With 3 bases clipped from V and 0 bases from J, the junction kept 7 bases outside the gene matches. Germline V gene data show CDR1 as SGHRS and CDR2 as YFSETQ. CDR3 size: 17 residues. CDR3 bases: TGCGCCAGCAGCTCCCAGCGGGGGGGTTCTAGCACAGATACGCAGTATTTT. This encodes CASSSQRGGSSTDTQYF.

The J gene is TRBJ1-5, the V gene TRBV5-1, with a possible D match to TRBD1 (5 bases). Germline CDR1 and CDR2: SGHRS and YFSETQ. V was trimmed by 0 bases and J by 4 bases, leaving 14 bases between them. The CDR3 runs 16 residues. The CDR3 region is CASSLGQVGTNQPQHF. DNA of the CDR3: TGCGCCAGCAGCTTGGGCCAGGTTGGGACGAATCAGCCCCAGCATTTT. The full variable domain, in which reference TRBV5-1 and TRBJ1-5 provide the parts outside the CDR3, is KAGVTQTPRYLIKTRGQQVTLSCSPISGHRSVSWYQQTPGQGLQFLFEYFSETQRNKGNFPGRFSGRQFSNSRSEMNVSTLELGDSALYLCASSLGQVGTNQPQHFGDGTRLSIL.

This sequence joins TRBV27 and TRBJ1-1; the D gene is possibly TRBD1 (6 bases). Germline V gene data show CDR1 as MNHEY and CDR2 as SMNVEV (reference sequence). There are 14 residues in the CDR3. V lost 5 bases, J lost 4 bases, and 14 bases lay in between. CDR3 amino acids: CASSVQGWGTEAFF. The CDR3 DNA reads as TGTGCCAGCAGTGTACAGGGCTGGGGCACTGAAGCTTTCTTT.

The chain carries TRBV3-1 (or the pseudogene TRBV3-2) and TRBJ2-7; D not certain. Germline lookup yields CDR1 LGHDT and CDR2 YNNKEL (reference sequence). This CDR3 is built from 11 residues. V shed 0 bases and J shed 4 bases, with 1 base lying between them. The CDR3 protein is CASSQEYEQYF. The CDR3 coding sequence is TGTGCCAGCAGCCAAGAGTACGAGCAGTACTTC.

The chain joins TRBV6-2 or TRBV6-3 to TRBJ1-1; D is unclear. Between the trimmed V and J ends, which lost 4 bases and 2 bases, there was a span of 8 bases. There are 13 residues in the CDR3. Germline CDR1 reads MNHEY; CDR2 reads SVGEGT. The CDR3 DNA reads TGTGCCAGCAGTTTAGTGCACAACACTGAAGCTTTCTTT. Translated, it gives CASSLVHNTEAFF.

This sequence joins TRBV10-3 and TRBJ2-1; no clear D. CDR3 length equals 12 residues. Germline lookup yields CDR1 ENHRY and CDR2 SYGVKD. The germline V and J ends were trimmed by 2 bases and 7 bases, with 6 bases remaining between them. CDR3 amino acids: CAISENSNEQFF. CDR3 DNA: TGTGCCATCAGTGAGAATTCGAATGAGCAGTTCTTC.

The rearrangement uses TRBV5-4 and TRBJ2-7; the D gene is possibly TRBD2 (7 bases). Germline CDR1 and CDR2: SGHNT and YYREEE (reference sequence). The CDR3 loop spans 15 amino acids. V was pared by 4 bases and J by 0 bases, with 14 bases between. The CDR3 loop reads CASSPKGGTSYEQYF. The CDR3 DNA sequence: TGTGCCAGCAGCCCCAAGGGGGGGACCTCCTACGAGCAGTACTTC.

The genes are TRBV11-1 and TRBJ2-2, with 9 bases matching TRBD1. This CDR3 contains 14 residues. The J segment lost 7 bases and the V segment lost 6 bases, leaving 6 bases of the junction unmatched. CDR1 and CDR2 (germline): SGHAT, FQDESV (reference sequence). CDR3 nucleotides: TGTGCCAGCAGTCTACAGGGGGCAATCGGGGAGCTGTTTTTT. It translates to CASSLQGAIGELFF.

CDR3 sequence: CAWTLWGDRGYEQYF. Written as DNA, the CDR3 is TGTGCCTGGACCCTTTGGGGGGACAGGGGCTACGAGCAGTACTTC. The chain uses TRBV30 and TRBJ2-7; TRBD1 matches at 10 bases. J gave up 3 bases and V 4 bases, and 9 bases lay outside the gene matches. Germline lookup yields CDR1 GTSNPN and CDR2 SVGIG (reference sequence). The CDR3 loop spans 15 amino acids.

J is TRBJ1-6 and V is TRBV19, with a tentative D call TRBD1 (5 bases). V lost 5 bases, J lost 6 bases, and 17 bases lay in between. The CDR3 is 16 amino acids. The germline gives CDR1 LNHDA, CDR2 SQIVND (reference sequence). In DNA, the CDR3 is TGTGCCAGTAGTTCACCAACCGGGACGGTTAATTCACCCCTCCACTTT. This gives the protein CASSSPTGTVNSPLHF.

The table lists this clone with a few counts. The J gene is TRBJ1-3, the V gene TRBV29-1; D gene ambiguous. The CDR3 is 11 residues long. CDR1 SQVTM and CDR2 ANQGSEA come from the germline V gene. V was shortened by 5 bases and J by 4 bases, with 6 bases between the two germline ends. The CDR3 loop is CSVLGGNTIYF. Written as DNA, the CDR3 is TGCAGCGTTTTGGGGGGAAACACCATATATTTT. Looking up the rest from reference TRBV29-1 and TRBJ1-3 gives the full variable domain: SAVISQKPSRDICQRGTSLTIQCQVDSQVTMMFWYRQQPGQSLTLIATANQGSEATYESGFVIDKFPISRPNLTFSTLTVSNMSPEDSSIYLCSVLGGNTIYFGEGSWLTVV.

The CDR3 sequence is CASGINYGYTF. The CDR3 nucleotides read TGTGCCAGCGGAATTAACTATGGCTACACCTTC. The chain combines TRBV19 with TRBJ1-2; no firm D call. Germline V lookup: CDR1 LNHDA, CDR2 SQIVND (reference sequence). Trimming shortened V by 9 bases and J by 1 base, and 6 bases separated the two germline ends. The CDR3 is 11 amino acids.

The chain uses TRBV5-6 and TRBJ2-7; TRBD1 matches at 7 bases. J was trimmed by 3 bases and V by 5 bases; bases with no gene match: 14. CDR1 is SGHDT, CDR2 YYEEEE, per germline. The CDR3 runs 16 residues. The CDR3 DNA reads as TGTGCCAGCAGATCTACCACACAGGGGAATCTCTACGAGCAGTACTTC. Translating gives CASRSTTQGNLYEQYF.

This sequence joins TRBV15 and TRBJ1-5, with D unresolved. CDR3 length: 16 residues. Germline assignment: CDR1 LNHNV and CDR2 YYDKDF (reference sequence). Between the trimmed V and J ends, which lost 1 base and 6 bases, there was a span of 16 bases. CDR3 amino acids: CATSRGVLGSGQPQHF. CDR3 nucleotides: TGTGCCACCAGCAGAGGGGTGTTGGGTTCAGGTCAGCCCCAGCATTTT. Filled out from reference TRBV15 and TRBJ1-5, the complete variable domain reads DAMVIQNPRYQVTQFGKPVTLSCSQTLNHNVMYWYQQKSSQAPKLLFHYYDKDFNNEADTPDNFQSRRPNTSFCFLDIRSPGLGDTAMYLCATSRGVLGSGQPQHFGDGTRLSIL.

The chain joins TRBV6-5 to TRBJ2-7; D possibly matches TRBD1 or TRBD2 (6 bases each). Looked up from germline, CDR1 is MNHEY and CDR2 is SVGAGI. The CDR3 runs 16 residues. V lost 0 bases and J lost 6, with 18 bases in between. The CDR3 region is CASSYSFRQVEGEQYF. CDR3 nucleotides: TGTGCCAGCAGTTACTCATTCAGACAGGTGGAGGGCGAGCAGTACTTC.

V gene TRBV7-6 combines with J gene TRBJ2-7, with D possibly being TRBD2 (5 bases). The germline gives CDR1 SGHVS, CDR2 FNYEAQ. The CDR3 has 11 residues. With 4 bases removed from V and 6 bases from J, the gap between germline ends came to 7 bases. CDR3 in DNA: TGTGCCAGCAGCTCCGAGGGCGAGCAGTACTTC. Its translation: CASSSEGEQYF. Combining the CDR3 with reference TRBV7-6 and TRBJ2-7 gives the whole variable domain GAGVSQSPRYKVTKRGQDVALRCDPISGHVSLYWYRQALGQGPEFLTYFNYEAQQDKSGLPNDRFSAERPEGSISTLTIQRTEQRDSAMYRCASSSEGEQYFGPGTRLTVT.

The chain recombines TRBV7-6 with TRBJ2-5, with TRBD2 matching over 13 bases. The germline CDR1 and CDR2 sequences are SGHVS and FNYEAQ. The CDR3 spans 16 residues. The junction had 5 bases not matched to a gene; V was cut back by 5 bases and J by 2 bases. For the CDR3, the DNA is TGTGCCAGCAGCCTCGGGACTAGCGGGGCACAAGAGACCCAGTACTTC. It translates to CASSLGTSGAQETQYF. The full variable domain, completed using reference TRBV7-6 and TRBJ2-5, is GAGVSQSPRYKVTKRGQDVALRCDPISGHVSLYWYRQALGQGPEFLTYFNYEAQQDKSGLPNDRFSAERPEGSISTLTIQRTEQRDSAMYRCASSLGTSGAQETQYFGPGTRLLVL.

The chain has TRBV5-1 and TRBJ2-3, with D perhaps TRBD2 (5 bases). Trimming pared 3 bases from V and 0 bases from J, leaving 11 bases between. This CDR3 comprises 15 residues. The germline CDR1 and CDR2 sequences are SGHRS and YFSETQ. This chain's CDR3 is CASSYEGRSTDTQYF. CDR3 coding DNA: TGCGCCAGCAGCTACGAGGGTAGAAGCACAGATACGCAGTATTTT.

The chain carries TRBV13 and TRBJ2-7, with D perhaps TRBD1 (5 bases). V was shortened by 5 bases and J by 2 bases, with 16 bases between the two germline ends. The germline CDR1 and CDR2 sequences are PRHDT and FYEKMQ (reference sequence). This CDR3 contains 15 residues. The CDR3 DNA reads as TGTGCCAGCAGCCCTACGAGGACACCTCCCTACGAGCAGTACTTC. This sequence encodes CASSPTRTPPYEQYF.

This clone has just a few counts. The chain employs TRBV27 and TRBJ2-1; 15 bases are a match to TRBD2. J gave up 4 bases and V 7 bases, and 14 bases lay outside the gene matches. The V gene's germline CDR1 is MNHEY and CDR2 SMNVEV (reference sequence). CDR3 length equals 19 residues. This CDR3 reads CASTSGLAGGSRVYNEQFF. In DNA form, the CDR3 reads TGTGCCAGCACCTCCGGACTAGCGGGAGGGTCCCGCGTATACAATGAGCAGTTCTTC.

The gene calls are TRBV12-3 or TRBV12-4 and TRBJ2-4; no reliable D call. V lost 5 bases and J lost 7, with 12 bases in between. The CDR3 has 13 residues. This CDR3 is CASSPNGGNIQYF. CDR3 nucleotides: TGTGCCAGCAGTCCCAACGGCGGTAACATTCAGTACTTC.